The 27 T cell receptor beta chains given below trace back to one sample, sequenced in a study of blood T cell repertoires in COVID-19. Sequenced by immunoSEQ multiplex PCR; TCRdb stores in-frame clones only, minus some. The data show some 150,000 clones, 70% to 90% seen once. Sequencing input: peripheral blood. All receptors derive from a woman aged 40 to 49 with active or convalescent COVID-19.

V and J are TRBV5-1 and TRBJ2-1, with a weak D call TRBD2 (6 bases). CDR3 length equals 13 residues. Looked up from germline, CDR1 is SGHRS and CDR2 is YFSETQ. The V and J ends lost 2 bases and 4 bases respectively, with 7 bases between them. DNA of the CDR3: TGCGCCAGCAGCTTACGGGGGTACAATGAGCAGTTCTTC. Translation gives CASSLRGYNEQFF.

CDR3 sequence reads: CASSPTGGYYEQYF. CDR3 nucleotide sequence: TGCGCCAGCAGCCCGACAGGGGGGTACTACGAGCAGTACTTC. V is TRBV10-1 and J is TRBJ2-7, with 9 nucleotides matching TRBD1. The CDR3 consists of 14 residues. The germline V gene has CDR1 WNHNN and CDR2 SYGVQD (reference sequence). V lost 6 bases and J lost 3; bases outside the gene matches: 6.

The chain joins TRBV5-1 to TRBJ1-2; D unresolved. CDR3 length: 12 amino acids. Germline assignment: CDR1 SGHRS and CDR2 YFSETQ. Trimming cost V 4 bases and J 2 bases, with 6 bases left between them. DNA of the CDR3: TGCGCCAGCAGCAGGGAGAACTATGGCTACACCTTC. It encodes CASSRENYGYTF.

The rearrangement links TRBV20-1 to TRBJ1-5; 9 nucleotides line up with TRBD1. The ends lost 3 bases at V and 5 bases at J; junction bases unmatched: 8. The CDR3 is 15 residues long. Germline V gene data show CDR1 as DFQATT and CDR2 as SNEGSKA (reference sequence). The CDR3 spells CSASRTGAEYQPQHF. In DNA, the CDR3 is TGCAGTGCTAGTCGGACAGGGGCGGAATATCAGCCCCAGCATTTT.

J is TRBJ1-1 and V is TRBV12-2; the tabulated D call, TRBD1, remains unverified against the DNA. TRBV12-2 has pseudogene status. CDR3 length: 17 residues. DNA for the CDR3: TGTGCAAGTCGCTTAGGACGAGACAGGGTCTTGAACACTGAAGCTTTCTTT. This sequence encodes CASRLGRDRVLNTEAFF.

The rearrangement links TRBV2 to TRBJ1-1; D gene unclear. Per germline, CDR1 SNHLY and CDR2 FYNNEI. CDR3 length equals 14 residues. V gave up 4 bases and J gave up 4 bases, with 13 bases separating them. The CDR3 region is CASSVERVGTEAFF. The CDR3 coding sequence is TGTGCCAGCAGTGTGGAGCGGGTAGGCACTGAAGCTTTCTTT. Supplemented by reference TRBV2 and TRBJ1-1, the full variable domain reads EPEVTQTPSHQVTQMGQEVILRCVPISNHLYFYWYRQILGQKVEFLVSFYNNEISEKSEIFDDQFSVERPDGSNFTLKIRSTKLEDSAMYFCASSVERVGTEAFFGQGTRLTVV.

The chain couples TRBV5-5 to TRBJ2-2; TRBD1 is a possible D gene (6 bases). CDR1 SGHKS and CDR2 YYEKEE come from the germline V gene (reference sequence). Trimming pared 5 bases from V and 0 bases from J, leaving 8 bases between. The CDR3 is 14 residues long. The DNA for the CDR3 is TGTGCCAGCAGGGGACATCCGAACACCGGGGAGCTGTTTTTT. Translated, it gives CASRGHPNTGELFF. The variable domain in full, completed from reference TRBV5-5 and TRBJ2-2, reads DAGVTQSPTHLIKTRGQQVTLRCSPISGHKSVSWYQQVLGQGPQFIFQYYEKEERGRGNFPDRFSARQFPNYSSELNVNALLLGDSALYLCASRGHPNTGELFFGEGSRLTVL.

The chain is built from TRBV30 and TRBJ2-1, with 12 bases identical to TRBD1. Germline trimming cut 3 bases from V and 8 bases from J; bases unmatched to any gene: 11. Germline loops: CDR1 GTSNPN, CDR2 SVGIG (reference sequence). CDR3 length equals 16 residues. As DNA, the CDR3 is TGTGCCTGGAGCCCCGTCCGGGACAGGGGGCCACATGAGCAGTTCTTC. It codes for CAWSPVRDRGPHEQFF.

The chain links TRBV7-2 to TRBJ2-1, with TRBD2 as a possible D gene (5 bases). From germline, CDR1 is SGHTA and CDR2 FQGNSA. The CDR3 is made up of 17 amino acids. V dropped 1 base and J dropped 1 base, with 14 bases sitting between them. CDR3 nucleotides: TGTGCCAGCAGCTTAGGTAGAGGGCCCCTTTCCTACAATGAGCAGTTCTTC. Amino acids: CASSLGRGPLSYNEQFF. The full variable domain, rest sourced from reference TRBV7-2 and TRBJ2-1, is GAGVSQSPSNKVTEKGKDVELRCDPISGHTALYWYRQSLGQGLEFLIYFQGNSAPDKSGLPSDRFSAERTGGSVSTLTIQRTQQEDSAVYLCASSLGRGPLSYNEQFFGPGTRLTVL.

This clone was detected only a few times. The chain uses TRBV25-1 and TRBJ1-2; D might be TRBD1 (6 bases). V was trimmed by 2 bases and J by 6 bases, leaving 13 bases between them. Germline assignment: CDR1 MGHDK and CDR2 SYGVNS. This CDR3 contains 14 residues. The CDR3 protein is CASSERTGLDGYTF. CDR3 DNA: TGTGCCAGCAGTGAACGCACAGGGCTGGATGGCTACACCTTC.

Written as DNA, the CDR3 is TGTGCCAGCCTCCTAACTAGCGGGGGGCTCAATGAGCAGTTCTTC. This translates into CASLLTSGGLNEQFF. The V call is TRBV3-1 (or the pseudogene TRBV3-2), the J call TRBJ2-1; 12 bases map to TRBD2. The CDR3 consists of 15 residues. The J segment lost 6 bases and the V segment lost 8 bases, leaving 8 bases of the junction unmatched. The germline V gene has CDR1 LGHDT and CDR2 YNNKEL (reference sequence).

The V call is TRBV2, the J call TRBJ1-5; D is ambiguous. Germline V CDR1 and CDR2: SNHLY, FYNNEI. V lost 8 bases, J lost 2 bases, and 10 bases lay in between. This CDR3 has 13 amino acids. The CDR3 is CASGVDGNQPQHF. CDR3 sequence (DNA): TGTGCCAGCGGAGTGGATGGCAATCAGCCCCAGCATTTT.

The V gene is TRBV18, the J gene TRBJ2-1; D is unclear. There are 16 residues in the CDR3. The germline gives CDR1 KGHSH, CDR2 LQKENI. Trimming shortened V by 2 bases and J by 0 bases, and 11 bases separated the two germline ends. The CDR3 sequence is CASSPEATFSYNEQFF. The DNA for the CDR3 is TGTGCCAGCTCACCAGAGGCTACGTTCTCCTACAATGAGCAGTTCTTC.

This chain connects TRBV4-3 to TRBJ2-5; tentatively, D is TRBD2 (6 bases). The CDR3 is 15 residues long. Between the trimmed V and J ends, which lost 0 bases and 3 bases, there was a span of 11 bases. CDR1 LGHNA and CDR2 YSLEER come from the germline V gene. For the CDR3, the DNA is TGCGCCAGCAGCCAAGATTACTGGGGGGAAGAGACCCAGTACTTC. Amino acids: CASSQDYWGEETQYF.

A single count supports this clone. The chain uses TRBV4-1 and TRBJ1-2, with TRBD1 as a possible D gene (5 bases). The CDR3 has 16 residues. Trimming took off 0 bases at V and 8 bases at J, with 19 bases between the two ends. Looked up from germline, CDR1 is MGHRA and CDR2 is YSYEKL. CDR3 protein: CASSQDRVGRWTGYTF. The CDR3 coding sequence is TGCGCCAGCAGCCAAGATCGGGTGGGGCGTTGGACGGGCTACACCTTC.

This clone was seen repeatedly, ten times or more. This chain connects TRBV19 to TRBJ2-7, with D possibly TRBD1 on 5 matching bases. In germline, CDR1 is LNHDA, CDR2 SQIVND (reference sequence). Trimming took off 4 bases at V and 2 bases at J, with 12 bases between the two ends. The CDR3 has 14 residues. The CDR3 region has the DNA TGTGCCAGTAGTACCGCCGTGGGGCCCTACGAGCAGTACTTC. Amino acids: CASSTAVGPYEQYF.

V usage is TRBV4-2 and J usage is TRBJ2-3; TRBD2 aligns across 8 bases. Germline loops: CDR1 LGHNA, CDR2 YNFKEQ. There are 18 residues in the CDR3. V lost 4 bases, J lost 3 bases, and 15 bases stayed unmatched. For the CDR3, the DNA is TGTGCCAGCAGCCCCAAAAACGGGGGGGCCGTTGAGACAGATACGCAGTATTTT. Amino acids: CASSPKNGGAVETDTQYF.

The V call is TRBV28, the J call TRBJ2-7; 9 nucleotides align to TRBD2. This CDR3 is built from 15 residues. V lost 2 bases and J lost 0; bases outside the gene matches: 2. Germline V CDR1 and CDR2: MDHEN, SYDVKM. CDR3 loop: CASSLAGGPSYEQYF. The CDR3 region has the DNA TGTGCCAGCAGTTTAGCGGGAGGGCCCTCCTACGAGCAGTACTTC.

V and J are TRBV19 and TRBJ1-4, with D tentatively TRBD1 (5 bases). V was clipped by 4 bases and J by 5 bases, with 17 bases between them. Per germline, CDR1 LNHDA and CDR2 SQIVND (reference sequence). The CDR3 has 16 residues. CDR3 residues: CASSNLGGGGNEKLFF. The DNA for the CDR3 is TGTGCCAGTAGTAACCTCGGGGGAGGCGGCAATGAAAAACTGTTTTTT.

The J gene is TRBJ1-3, the V gene TRBV9; D may be TRBD1 (6 bases). V lost 4 bases, J lost 1 base, and 15 bases lay in between. Germline V CDR1 and CDR2: SGDLS, YYNGEE. The CDR3 is made up of 16 amino acids. The CDR3 nucleotides read TGTGCCAGCAGCCCCCCCCCACAGGGATCTGGAAACACCATATATTTT. As protein: CASSPPPQGSGNTIYF.

The rearrangement links TRBV5-5 to TRBJ2-4, with a tentative D call TRBD2 (7 bases). Trimming left V 7 bases short and J 6 bases short, with 14 bases between. CDR1 is SGHKS and CDR2 is YYEKEE in the germline V gene (reference sequence). The CDR3 is 13 amino acids. This CDR3 is CASAGGGRNIQYF. The CDR3 DNA follows: TGTGCCAGCGCTGGGGGGGGGCGAAACATTCAGTACTTC.

This chain uses TRBV18 with TRBJ2-7; D remains unclear. Trimming left V 3 bases short and J 3 bases short, with 9 bases between. This CDR3 region has 13 residues. CDR1 and CDR2 from the germline V gene are KGHSH and LQKENI. As DNA, the CDR3 is TGTGCCAGCTCACCGGCCCCGAACTACGAGCAGTACTTC. Protein product: CASSPAPNYEQYF.

This clone has just a few counts. The CDR3 nucleotides are TGTGCCAGCAGTGAGGATTGGGGGACAGTCCTTTTAGAAAAACTGTTTTTT. This sequence encodes CASSEDWGTVLLEKLFF. The chain uses TRBV25-1 and TRBJ1-4, with TRBD1 identical over 7 bases. Germline CDR1 and CDR2: MGHDK and SYGVNS. The CDR3 sequence is 17 residues long. V lost 3 bases to trimming and J lost 8 bases; unmatched junction nucleotides: 15.

This chain joins TRBV30 and TRBJ2-7; TRBD1 agrees at 8 bases. J gave up 2 bases and V 4 bases, and 10 bases lay outside the gene matches. Germline V lookup: CDR1 GTSNPN, CDR2 SVGIG (reference sequence). The CDR3 contains 15 residues. The CDR3 loop reads CAWTGNSGQAYEQYF. In nucleotides, the CDR3 is TGTGCCTGGACGGGAAATTCGGGACAGGCCTACGAGCAGTACTTC.

The rearrangement joins TRBV10-2 to TRBJ1-1; a weak D match, TRBD1 (6 bases). V shed 8 bases and J shed 4 bases, with 17 bases lying between them. The CDR3 is 14 amino acids. Per the germline V gene, CDR1 is WSHSY and CDR2 is SAAADI. CDR3 coding DNA: TGCGCCAGCCGCCGAACAGGGTGGGGCACTGAAGCTTTCTTT. Its protein product is CASRRTGWGTEAFF.

The chain is built from TRBV9 and TRBJ2-5, with 16 bases identical to TRBD2. From germline, CDR1 is SGDLS and CDR2 YYNGEE. V was pared by 0 bases and J by 2 bases, with 7 bases of the junction left unmatched. There are 19 residues in the CDR3. In DNA form, the CDR3 reads TGTGCCAGCAGCGTAGAAGGGACTAGCGGGGGGGCCCCTCAAGAGACCCAGTACTTC. Translation gives CASSVEGTSGGAPQETQYF.

CDR3 sequence reads: CASSTGTGPYEQYF. In nucleotides, the CDR3 is TGTGCCAGCAGCACCGGGACAGGGCCCTACGAGCAGTACTTC. This chain uses TRBV7-9 with TRBJ2-7, with 9 positions matching TRBD1. The CDR3 loop spans 14 amino acids. V shed 5 bases and J 2 bases; nucleotides not matched to a gene: 4. Germline values: CDR1 SEHNR, CDR2 FQNEAQ (reference sequence).